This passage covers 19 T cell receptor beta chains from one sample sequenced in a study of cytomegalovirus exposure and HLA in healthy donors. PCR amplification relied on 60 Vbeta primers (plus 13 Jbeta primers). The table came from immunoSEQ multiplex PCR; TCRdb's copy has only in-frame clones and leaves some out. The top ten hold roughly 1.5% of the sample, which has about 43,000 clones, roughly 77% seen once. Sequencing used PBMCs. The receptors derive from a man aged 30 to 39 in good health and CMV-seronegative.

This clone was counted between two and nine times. The CDR3 DNA is TGCGCCAGCAGTGAACGAGGGGGAGTGACGGATACGCAGTATTTT. This codes for CASSERGGVTDTQYF. The rearrangement joins TRBV10-1 to TRBJ2-3; TRBD1 might be the D (6 bases). Trimming cost V 3 bases and J 6 bases, with 16 bases left between them. The CDR3 contains 15 residues. Germline-derived CDR1 and CDR2 are WNHNN and SYGVQD (reference sequence).

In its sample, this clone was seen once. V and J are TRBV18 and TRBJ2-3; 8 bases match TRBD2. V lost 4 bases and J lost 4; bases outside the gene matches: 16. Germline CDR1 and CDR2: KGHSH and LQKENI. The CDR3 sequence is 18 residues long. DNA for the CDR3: TGTGCCAGCTCACGAAAAACCGGGCTAGCGGGCCCGGCAGATACGCAGTATTTT. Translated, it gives CASSRKTGLAGPADTQYF.

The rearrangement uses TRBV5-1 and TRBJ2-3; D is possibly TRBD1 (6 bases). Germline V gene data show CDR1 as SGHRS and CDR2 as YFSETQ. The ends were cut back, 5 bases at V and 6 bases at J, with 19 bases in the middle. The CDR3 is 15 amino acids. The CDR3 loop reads CASSTGQTVMDTQYF. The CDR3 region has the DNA TGCGCCAGCAGTACAGGGCAAACAGTGATGGATACGCAGTATTTT.

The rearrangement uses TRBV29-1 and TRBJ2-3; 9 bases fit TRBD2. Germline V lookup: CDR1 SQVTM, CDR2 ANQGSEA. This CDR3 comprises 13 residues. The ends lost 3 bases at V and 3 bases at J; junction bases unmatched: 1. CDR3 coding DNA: TGCAGCGTTGACGCGGGGGGGACAGATACGCAGTATTTT. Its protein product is CSVDAGGTDTQYF.

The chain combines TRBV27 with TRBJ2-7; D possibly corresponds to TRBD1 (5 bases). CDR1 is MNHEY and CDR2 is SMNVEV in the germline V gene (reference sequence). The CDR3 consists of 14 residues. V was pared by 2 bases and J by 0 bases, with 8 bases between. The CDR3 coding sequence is TGTGCCAGCAGTTTAAGCAGGGACTCCTACGAGCAGTACTTC. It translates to CASSLSRDSYEQYF.

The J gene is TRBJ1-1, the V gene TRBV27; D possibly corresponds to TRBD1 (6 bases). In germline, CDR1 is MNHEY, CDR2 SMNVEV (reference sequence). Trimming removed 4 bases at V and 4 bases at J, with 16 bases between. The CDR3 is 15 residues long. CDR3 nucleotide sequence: TGTGCCAGCAGTTATTCGGGGGGCGCGAGCACTGAAGCTTTCTTT. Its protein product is CASSYSGGASTEAFF.

The CDR3 DNA sequence: TGTGCCAGCAGGCAAACCGGGACAGAGGTCACCGGGGAGCTGTTTTTT. This sequence encodes CASRQTGTEVTGELFF. This chain joins TRBV7-8 and TRBJ2-2, with 7 nucleotides matching TRBD1. The germline gives CDR1 SGHVS, CDR2 FQNEAQ. J was trimmed by 4 bases and V by 6 bases; bases with no gene match: 11. CDR3 length equals 16 residues. Together with reference TRBV7-8 and TRBJ2-2, the CDR3 gives the full variable domain: GAGVSQSPRYKVAKRGQDVALRCDPISGHVSLFWYQQALGQGPEFLTYFQNEAQLDKSGLPSDRFFAERPEGSVSTLKIQRTQQEDSAVYLCASRQTGTEVTGELFFGEGSRLTVL.

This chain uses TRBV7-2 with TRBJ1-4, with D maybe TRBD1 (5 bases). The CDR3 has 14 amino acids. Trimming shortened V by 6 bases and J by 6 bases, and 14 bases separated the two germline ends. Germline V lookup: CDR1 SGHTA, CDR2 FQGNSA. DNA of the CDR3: TGTGCCAGCAGGCTAGGGGTAACGGATGAAAAACTGTTTTTT. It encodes CASRLGVTDEKLFF.

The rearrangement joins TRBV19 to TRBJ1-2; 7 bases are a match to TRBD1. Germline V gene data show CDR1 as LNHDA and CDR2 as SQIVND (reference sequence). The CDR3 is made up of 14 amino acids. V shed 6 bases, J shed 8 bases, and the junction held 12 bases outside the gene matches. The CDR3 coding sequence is TGTGCCAGTAGGCCTATGCCCGACAGGGACGGCTACACCTTC. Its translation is CASRPMPDRDGYTF.

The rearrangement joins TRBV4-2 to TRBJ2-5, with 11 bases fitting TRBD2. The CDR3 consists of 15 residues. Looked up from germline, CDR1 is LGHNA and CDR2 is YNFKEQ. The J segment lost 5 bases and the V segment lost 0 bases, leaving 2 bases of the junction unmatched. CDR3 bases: TGTGCCAGCAGCCAAGAAGCTAGCGGGGGGGAGACCCAGTACTTC. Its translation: CASSQEASGGETQYF.

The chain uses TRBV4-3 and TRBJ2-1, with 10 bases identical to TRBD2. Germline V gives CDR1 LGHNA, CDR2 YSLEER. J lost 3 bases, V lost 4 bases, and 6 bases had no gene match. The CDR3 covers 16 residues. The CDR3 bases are TGCGCCAGCAGCCTATCGAGGACTAGCGGCTACAATGAGCAGTTCTTC. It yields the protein CASSLSRTSGYNEQFF.

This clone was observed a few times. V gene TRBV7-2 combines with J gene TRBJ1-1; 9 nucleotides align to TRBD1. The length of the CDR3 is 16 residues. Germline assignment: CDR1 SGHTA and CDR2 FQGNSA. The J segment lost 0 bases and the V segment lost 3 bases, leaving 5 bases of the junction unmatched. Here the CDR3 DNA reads TGTGCCAGCAGCTTTACAGGGGGCGCAGTGAACACTGAAGCTTTCTTT. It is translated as CASSFTGGAVNTEAFF.

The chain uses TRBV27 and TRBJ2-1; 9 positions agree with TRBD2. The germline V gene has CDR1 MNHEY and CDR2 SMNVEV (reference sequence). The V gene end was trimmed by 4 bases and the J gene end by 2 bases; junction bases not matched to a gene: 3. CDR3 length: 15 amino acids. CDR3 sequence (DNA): TGTGCCAGCAGTTACTGGACTAGCGCCTACAATGAGCAGTTCTTC. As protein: CASSYWTSAYNEQFF.

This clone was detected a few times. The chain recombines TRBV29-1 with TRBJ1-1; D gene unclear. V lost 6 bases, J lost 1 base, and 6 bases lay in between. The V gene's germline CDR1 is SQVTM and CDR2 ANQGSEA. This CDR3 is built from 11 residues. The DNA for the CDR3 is TGCAGCGTCCGACAGAACACTGAAGCTTTCTTT. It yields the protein CSVRQNTEAFF.

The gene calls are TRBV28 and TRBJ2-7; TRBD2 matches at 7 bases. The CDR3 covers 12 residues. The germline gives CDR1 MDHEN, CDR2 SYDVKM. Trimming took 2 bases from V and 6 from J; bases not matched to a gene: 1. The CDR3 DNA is TGTGCCAGCAGTTTACCGGGAGGCGAGCAGTACTTC. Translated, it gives CASSLPGGEQYF. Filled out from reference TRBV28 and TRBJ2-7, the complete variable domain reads DVKVTQSSRYLVKRTGEKVFLECVQDMDHENMFWYRQDPGLGLRLIYFSYDVKMKEKGDIPEGYSVSREKKERFSLILESASTNQTSMYLCASSLPGGEQYFGPGTRLTVT.

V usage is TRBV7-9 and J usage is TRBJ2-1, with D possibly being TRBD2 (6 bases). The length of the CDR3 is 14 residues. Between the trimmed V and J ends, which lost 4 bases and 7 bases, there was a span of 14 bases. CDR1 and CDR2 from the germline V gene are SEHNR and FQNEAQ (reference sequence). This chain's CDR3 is CASSSPETRNEQFF. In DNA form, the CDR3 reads TGTGCCAGCAGCTCTCCCGAGACTAGAAATGAGCAGTTCTTC.

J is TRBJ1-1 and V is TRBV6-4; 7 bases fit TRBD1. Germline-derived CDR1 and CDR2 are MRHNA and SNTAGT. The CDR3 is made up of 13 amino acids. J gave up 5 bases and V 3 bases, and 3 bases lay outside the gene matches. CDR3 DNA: TGTGCCAGCAGTGAGGACAGGAGAACTGAAGCTTTCTTT. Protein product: CASSEDRRTEAFF.

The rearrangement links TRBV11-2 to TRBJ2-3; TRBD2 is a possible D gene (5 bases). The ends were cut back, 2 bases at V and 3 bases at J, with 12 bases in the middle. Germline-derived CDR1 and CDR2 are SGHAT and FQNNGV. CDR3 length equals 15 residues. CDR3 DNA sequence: TGTGCCAGCAGCTTAATCCTAGCTTCAACAGATACGCAGTATTTT. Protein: CASSLILASTDTQYF.

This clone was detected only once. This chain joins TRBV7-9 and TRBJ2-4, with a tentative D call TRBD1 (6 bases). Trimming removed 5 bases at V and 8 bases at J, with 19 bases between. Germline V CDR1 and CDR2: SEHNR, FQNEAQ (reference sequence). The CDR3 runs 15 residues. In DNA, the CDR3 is TGTGCCAGCAGCCCTAGGGGGACCATCGTCCACATTCAGTACTTC. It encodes CASSPRGTIVHIQYF.